These T cell receptor beta chains were read from a single sample in a study of shared clonotypes between healthy human individuals. Repertoires were generated with immunoSEQ multiplex PCR, while TCRdb's copy carries only in-frame clones and drops some. The table shows 1,400,000 or so clones, with around 98.5% occurring only once. Sequenced material: naive CD4+ T cells sorted from blood. The receptor set was obtained from a man aged 25-40 years in good health. Both conserved end residues are part of each CDR3. Each record gives: V gene, CDR3 protein.

TRBV6-6,CASSTLHRQGREQFF
TRBV30,CAWSTDTEAFF
TRBV11-2,CASSSVAGTGRDTQYF
TRBV29-1,CSVVSAGVGTGELFF
TRBV5-4,CASSFPVRASSSYNEQFF
TRBV5-6,CASSTSGRAAGELFF
TRBV5-5,CASSRTGDITYEQYF
TRBV29-1,CSVLDTGGERKTQYF
TRBV20-1,CSASGYEQYF
TRBV28,CASSLRTSGRAFTYEQYF
TRBV2,CASSDGGAGDTQYF
TRBV7-6,CASSLGTFYPTEAFF
TRBV11-2,CASTRRGPEGNEQFF
TRBV27,CASSLWRGSGTDTQYF
TRBV19,CASSSRDSLSGYTF
TRBV28,CASLAGANVLTF
TRBV7-2,CASSLAGSGSYEQYF
TRBV28,CASSLLDRHYEQYF
TRBV19,CASRLQGTDTGELFF
TRBV20-1,CSASLANIQYF
TRBV7-9,CASSRTTGESSNQPQHF
TRBV25-1,CASSDFGEWMADTQYF
TRBV19,CASSITAGAYYEQYF
TRBV15,CATTSNWGYEQYF
TRBV5-1,CASSFRGPDGTEAFF
TRBV5-8,CASSLWQGNQPQHF
TRBV6-5,CASSYSRLSSYEQYF
TRBV11-2,CASRSIQGSLQETQYF
TRBV5-4,CASSPRGAGGNTGELFF
TRBV4-3,CASSQGRYSYEQYF
TRBV27,CASSEILNTEAFF
TRBV7-6,CASSSVLRHTGELFF
TRBV27,CASSKWGNIQYF
TRBV6-1,CASSERGTGASRGNTIYF
TRBV7-2,CASSLEQGREFF
TRBV5-8,CASKFTDTYYEQYF
TRBV6-6,CASSYGTGQTYGYTF
TRBV5-1,CASSLVGGDTEAFF
TRBV19,CASSAQGAGEQYF
TRBV10-2,CASGSLDEQYF
TRBV14,CASSYIRDGNGYTF
TRBV15,CATSRAFAGTGSYEQYF
TRBV28,CASSITGGWNQPQHF
TRBV18,CASSPILGTEAFF
TRBV5-1,CASSTNLYEQYF
TRBV18,CASSRQVLTLADTQYF
TRBV5-4,CASSLGGDVPYEQYF
TRBV29-1,CSVEVLAGRLGEQYF
TRBV9,CASSVGSRDYEQYF
TRBV6-1,CASIRQGYYEQYF
TRBV11-2,CASSLDHRGSGEQYF
TRBV6-5,CASKYRGAGTEAFF
TRBV9,CASSVASGAKNIQYF